The text below deals with one T cell receptor beta chain. It has no known antigen specificity. Base qualities were left out, and no much larger clone turns up one base away. The data are from a study of cytomegalovirus exposure and HLA in healthy donors (dated by TCRdb to about 2017). The study in broad terms: In an earlier analysis of roughly 500 of the donors, approximately 300 Gb of sequence data and 120 million or so unique TCR beta sequences from 180 million or so T cells were reported. An early release covering over 500 HLA-typed donors comprised approximately 300 gigabases of sequencing data and around 80 million unique TCR sequences. Of the approximately 400 genotyped donors, more than 75% were placed in the genetic ancestry cluster associated with self-reported Caucasian donors. The study aimed to test whether signatures of past pathogen exposure could be identified by cataloging public T cell receptors. The study used immunosequencing to profile the T cell repertoires of approximately 630 subjects and linked those repertoires to cytomegalovirus serostatus. A separate validation cohort of roughly 130 different subjects was used in addition to the roughly 720-subject first cohort. High-throughput TCR immunosequencing, statistical association of individual TCRs with disease status, and machine learning were combined to predict cytomegalovirus infection status. A later analysis re-examined previously published TCR beta repertoires from roughly 720 donors and added high-resolution HLA genotyping to investigate patterns of TCR occurrence. In the later analysis, no new phenotypic data were used to find candidate immune exposures; instead, reliance was placed on TCR beta sequences and their occurrence across donors. In an earlier analysis of 500 to 650 of the donors, high-throughput TCR beta sequencing was used to judge whether each TCR beta V gene segment behaved as functional or pseudogenic. Donor age, sex, ethnicity and CMV serostatus were compiled together with the repertoire data. A later genetic analysis used genome-wide SNP genotypes for about 65% of the 666 donors, treating that subset as a discovery cohort. All discovery cohort repertoires had been generated on a single sequencing platform. HLA typing covered class I and class II loci at four-digit resolution. Typing coverage varied by locus: roughly 629-640 donors for A, B, C, DRB1 and DQB1; approximately 500 for DQA1; about 590 for DPA1; roughly 470 for DPB1. Because of strong linkage in the cohort, roughly five DR-DQ haplotypes were treated as single units for association and clustering. On average, about 240,000 unique TCR beta nucleotide sequences were sequenced per donor among about 400 genotyped donors of the cohort, with around 19% of those sequences being non-productive.

Study-wide findings and limitations: It was suggested by the authors that the approach could potentially be generalized to other disease states and immunological phenotypes. HLA typing was unavailable for some donors at each locus, so association tests used only the typed subset. According to a later analysis, TCR association rates differed among HLA loci, with DRB1 alleles showing the most associated TCRs and HLA-C alleles showing the fewest. A further reported finding was that TCR beta sequences accurately predicted the HLA-A and HLA-B alleles for most subjects in the first cohort. Approximately 18 rarely observed V segments, including chromosome 9 orphons, were excluded from the earlier analysis of about 610 of the donors because counts were too low. Broadly in line with IMGT annotations, most TCR beta V segments showed up in productive rearrangements about 90% or about 30% of the time in an earlier analysis of some 590 of the donors. The classifier was reported to diagnose cytomegalovirus status with high specificity and sensitivity in both the original and validation cohorts. According to a later analysis, parvovirus B19, influenza, CMV and Epstein-Barr virus appeared linked to several top co-occurrence clusters. Roughly uniform sequencing depth across donors was assumed in presence/absence analyses, although this assumption may not hold. A later genetic analysis reported fewer N-insertions in productive TCRs among donors in an Asian-associated ancestry cluster than the roughly 720-donor mean. Assigning TCR associations to individual alleles was difficult when HLA alleles, especially DR and DQ, strongly co-occurred. Some IMGT-functional V segments, including TRBV6-2 and TRBV6-3, could not be told apart with the 87-base-pair reads, so those segments were excluded. A total of 164 TCR beta chains were listed by the study as associated with cytomegalovirus. This cohort had only TCR beta chains sequenced, and the lack of alpha or paired-chain data limited which features could be detected. A later genetic analysis associated a missense DCLRE1C variant with V-gene and J-gene trimming of TCR beta chains, and an independent cohort replicated the association. Compared with equally common non-associated chains, HLA-associated TCR beta chains in a later analysis were more clonally expanded and had lower generation probabilities. A cluster of highly shared sequence variants was judged likely to be a technical artifact of the sequencing pipeline. For the cohort, immune exposure information was limited to CMV serostatus. In vitro tests confirmed that three of the cytomegalovirus-associated TCR beta chains recognize cytomegalovirus antigens. Linkage disequilibrium might explain the correlated functional status among segregating V segments, but an unknown experimental factor could not be ruled out. Most TCR sequences were seen in very few donors, while some public TCRs were found in many individuals. Specific HLA alleles were associated with more than 15,000 TCR beta sequences at a false discovery rate of 0.05 in a later analysis. A later analysis found that most CMV-associated TCR beta chains appeared HLA-restricted, with HLA associations seemingly driven largely by CMV exposure.

CDR1 is given as SGHVT and CDR2 as SQSDAQ, both from the germline V gene. At the junction V is shortened by 1 base and J by 6 bases; bases outside the gene matches: 14. The CDR3, from cysteine to phenylalanine, totals 17 residues. The sequence is cut down to CDR3 DNA, 51 bases in frame from base 1. The library relied on the immunoSEQ multiplex PCR assay. A mixture of 60 forward primers for TCR Vbeta segments and 13 reverse primers for TCR Jbeta segments was used in the multiplex PCR. The CDR3 region of rearranged TCR beta genes was amplified from genomic DNA with a multiplex PCR assay. The amplified TCR beta libraries were sequenced on the Illumina HiSeq System as 87-base-pair reads. As for the authors' bioinformatics: A later analysis counted tens of millions of unique TCR beta chains across the 666 repertoires, and 9 million to 14 million of these chains were shared by at least two donors. To remove PCR and sequencing errors, raw reads were error-corrected and collapsed into unique sequences using a nearest-neighbor algorithm that merged closely related sequences. Alignment of CDR3 sequences to IMGT reference sequences was used to assign V, D and J gene segments. For a sequence to be retained, a match of at least six nucleotides to both a V gene segment and a J gene segment was required. A rearrangement was called productive if the CDR3 had no stop codons and remained in frame with V and J, and every other rearrangement was called non-productive. CDR3 was defined by IMGT convention, running from the second conserved V-encoded cysteine to the conserved J-encoded phenylalanine. Sequences without an unambiguous match to a single V gene segment were excluded from the earlier analysis of about 600 of the donors. In an earlier analysis of 450 to 750 of the donors, a V segment was called functional when productive rearrangements were above 56.7%, and segregating when the standard deviation between donors exceeded 5%. A statistical classification framework was developed to diagnose cytomegalovirus status using the catalog of TCR beta chain sequences. A later analysis assigned V and J genes by comparing TCR nucleotide sequences with IMGT/GENE-DB human TR gene sequences. The TCRdist pipeline was used in a later analysis to assign CDR3 sequences and most-parsimonious VDJ recombination scenarios. In a later analysis, each TCR beta chain was defined by its CDR3 amino acid sequence together with its V-gene family, and reads without a unique V-gene family were excluded. In a later analysis, approximately 590 highly shared, low-generation-probability nucleotide sequences were removed to address suspected cross-contamination and a sequencing artifact. In a later analysis, a clonal expansion index was calculated for each public chain from normalized within-repertoire ranks of inferred template counts. Generation probabilities in a later analysis came from a VDJ recombination model fitted to out-of-frame rearrangements, and those results were checked against IGoR. In a later analysis, TCR-TCR, TCR-HLA and TCR-CMV co-occurrence was scored with hypergeometric tests, and a repertoire-size bias correction was applied to TCR pairs. A later analysis estimated false discovery rates by permuting HLA or CMV assignments 20 times. A later analysis grouped co-occurring TCRs with DBSCAN, adding TCRdist sequence similarity when clustering within HLA-allele-positive subsets. For co-occurrence clustering, repertoires with fewer than 30,000 or more than 120,000 public chains were excluded, along with five repertoires with anomalous nucleotide sharing. In its TCRdb copy, this immuneACCESS table keeps in-frame sequences only and misses some clones. Where compared with another copy, unresolved V genes explain less than half of these, and the others have no known cause. For V, J and clone size, that table is used; D and trimming come from the DNA. The sample table records around 270,000 clones; 75% to 85% of these occur just once. 0.3% to 0.35% of the sample comes from the top ten.

The cohort comprised some 700 healthy bone marrow donors. Cohort members were all nominally healthy when sampled, although unrecorded immune exposures were likely present. The donor tested CMV seronegative and was one of the 352 seronegative cohort members. A peripheral blood sample was collected from each donor, and TCR beta sequencing was performed on peripheral blood mononuclear cells. The Qiagen DNeasy Blood Extraction Kit was used to extract genomic DNA from the blood cell samples. This sequence originates from a girl aged 2-10 years in good health and CMV-seronegative. The material sequenced was PBMCs. The V gene is TRBV7-4 and the J gene is TRBJ1-2; 7 central bases correspond to TRBD1. The CDR3 in this case is CASSLVGTEFQRDGYTF. Read as DNA, the sequence is TGTGCCAGCAGCTTAGTCGGGACAGAATTTCAGCGAGATGGCTACACCTTC.